The next 27 T cell receptor beta chains were all read from a single sample in a study of blood T cell repertoires in COVID-19. The method was immunoSEQ multiplex PCR; TCRdb's version includes in-frame clones alone and lacks a portion of them. Among some 340,000 clones, 80% to 90% were seen once, and the ten largest hold 5.3%. The specimen sequenced was PBMCs or T cells enriched from blood (not recorded which). The receptor set was obtained from a woman in her 30s who had recovered from COVID-19.

This clone came up once. The J gene is TRBJ2-3, the V gene TRBV11-2; no clear D. The CDR3 covers 15 residues. In germline, CDR1 is SGHAT, CDR2 FQNNGV. Deletions cut 1 base from V and 0 bases from J, with 8 bases between. The CDR3 bases are TGTGCCAGCAGCTTAGGGCTCTCTAGCACAGATACGCAGTATTTT. This encodes CASSLGLSSTDTQYF.

This chain links TRBV5-6 with TRBJ1-2; D unresolved. The CDR3 spans 13 residues. Germline assignment: CDR1 SGHDT and CDR2 YYEEEE. The V end was cut by 0 bases, the J end by 2 bases, with 5 bases between. This CDR3 reads CASSLGRNYGYTF. The DNA of the CDR3 is TGTGCCAGCAGCTTGGGCAGGAACTATGGCTACACCTTC. Together with reference TRBV5-6 and TRBJ1-2, the CDR3 gives the full variable domain: DAGVTQSPTHLIKTRGQQVTLRCSPKSGHDTVSWYQQALGQGPQFIFQYYEEEERQRGNFPDRFSGHQFPNYSSELNVNALLLGDSALYLCASSLGRNYGYTFGSGTRLTVV.

The CDR3 loop is CASSLGGREETQYF. The DNA for the CDR3 is TGCGCCAGCAGCTTAGGGGGCCGAGAAGAGACCCAGTACTTC. This sequence joins TRBV5-1 and TRBJ2-5; 7 positions agree with TRBD1. The CDR3 is 14 amino acids. V lost 2 bases, J lost 3 bases, and 4 bases stayed unmatched. Germline V gives CDR1 SGHRS, CDR2 YFSETQ.

The gene calls are TRBV7-2 and TRBJ2-7, with 7 positions matching TRBD1. CDR1 is SGHTA and CDR2 is FQGNSA in the germline V gene. The trim removed 2 bases at V and 2 bases at J, leaving 3 bases unmatched. The CDR3 spans 14 residues. In DNA form, the CDR3 reads TGTGCCAGCAGCTTAAAGGGGGCGGCCTACGAGCAGTACTTC. Residues: CASSLKGAAYEQYF.

The chain has TRBV4-2 and TRBJ2-7, with D unclear. Germline CDR1 reads LGHNA; CDR2 reads YNFKEQ. This CDR3 has 12 residues. Trimming took off 5 bases at V and 2 bases at J, with 7 bases between the two ends. CDR3 residues: CASSEGPYEQYF. CDR3 nucleotide sequence: TGTGCCAGCAGCGAAGGGCCCTACGAGCAGTACTTC.

CDR3 DNA sequence: TGTGCCAGCAGCTTTTCTTCTAGAAACGAGCAGTTCTTC. Its protein is CASSFSSRNEQFF. J is TRBJ2-1 and V is TRBV5-5, with D unclear. V gave up 2 bases and J gave up 10 bases, with 13 bases separating them. The length of the CDR3 is 13 residues. Germline CDR1 and CDR2: SGHKS and YYEKEE (reference sequence).

V and J are TRBV11-2 and TRBJ1-1, with D maybe TRBD1 (5 bases). Germline V gene lookup returns CDR1 SGHAT and CDR2 FQNNGV. The CDR3 is 12 residues long. V lost 3 bases to trimming and J lost 7 bases, with 9 bases between them. The CDR3 DNA reads TGTGCCAGCAGCTTTAGAACAGGTGAAGCTTTCTTT. It is translated as CASSFRTGEAFF.

This chain links TRBV5-1 with TRBJ2-3, with D uncertain. CDR3 length equals 14 residues. V was clipped by 1 base and J by 2 bases, with 8 bases between them. CDR1 is SGHRS and CDR2 is YFSETQ in the germline V gene. The CDR3 DNA reads as TGCGCCAGCAGCTTGTCTCGGGTCACAGATACGCAGTATTTT. Amino acids: CASSLSRVTDTQYF.

The V and J genes are TRBV7-9 and TRBJ1-5; 11 positions agree with TRBD1. Germline-derived CDR1 and CDR2 are SEHNR and FQNEAQ (reference sequence). The CDR3 extends over 15 amino acids. V trimming: 5 bases; J trimming: 4 bases; junction bases outside the gene matches: 4. The CDR3 here is CASSPGTGGNQPQHF. CDR3 nucleotides: TGTGCCAGCAGCCCAGGGACAGGGGGGAATCAGCCCCAGCATTTT.

This rearrangement joins TRBV5-1 to TRBJ2-3; no reliable D call. The CDR3 extends over 16 amino acids. The germline V gene has CDR1 SGHRS and CDR2 YFSETQ. The V and J ends lost 0 bases and 1 base respectively, with 12 bases between them. CDR3 sequence: CASSLASPSRTDTQYF. CDR3 bases: TGCGCCAGCAGCTTGGCGAGTCCGTCCCGCACAGATACGCAGTATTTT.

The chain joins TRBV12-3 or TRBV12-4 to TRBJ1-2; 7 bases align to TRBD1. The CDR3 sequence is 13 residues long. V shed 5 bases and J 4 bases; nucleotides not matched to a gene: 4. The CDR3, as DNA: TGTGCCAGCAGTGGGACAGCTTTCTATGGCTACACCTTC. Translated, it gives CASSGTAFYGYTF.

The rearrangement joins TRBV28 to TRBJ1-1, with D possibly being TRBD1 (5 bases). V dropped 5 bases and J dropped 4 bases, with 14 bases sitting between them. Germline V gene lookup returns CDR1 MDHEN and CDR2 SYDVKM. The CDR3 spans 14 residues. CDR3 DNA sequence: TGTGCCAGCAGTGCCGCAGGGTGGGTCACTGAAGCTTTCTTT. Encoded protein: CASSAAGWVTEAFF.

This clone was counted once. The V gene is TRBV7-8, the J gene TRBJ2-3; 8 bases are a match to TRBD2. V gave up 1 base and J gave up 8 bases; unmatched junction bases: 8. Germline-derived CDR1 and CDR2 are SGHVS and FQNEAQ. The CDR3 loop spans 15 amino acids. CDR3 sequence reads: CASSLEGGGTGTQYF. The CDR3 nucleotides read TGTGCCAGCAGCTTAGAGGGCGGGGGGACCGGTACGCAGTATTTT.

This chain joins TRBV10-1 and TRBJ1-2, with D unresolved. V was clipped by 7 bases and J by 1 base, with 16 bases between them. The CDR3 has 15 amino acids. The germline gives CDR1 WNHNN, CDR2 SYGVQD (reference sequence). The chain's CDR3 is CASNLSGEDNYGYTF. The CDR3 DNA reads as TGCGCCAGCAACCTAAGCGGGGAAGATAACTATGGCTACACCTTC.

There are a few counts of this clone. V and J are TRBV6-6 and TRBJ2-7, with 8 bases that match TRBD1. Germline CDR1 is MNHNY and CDR2 is SVGAGI (reference sequence). V shed 6 bases and J 5 bases; nucleotides not matched to a gene: 12. CDR3 length equals 15 residues. CDR3 sequence (DNA): TGTGCCAGCAGCCAACAAGGACAGGGTTGGAACGAGCAGTACTTC. Amino acids: CASSQQGQGWNEQYF.

The chain employs TRBV19 and TRBJ2-1; D remains unclear. Trimming took 6 bases from V and 3 from J, leaving 9 bases between them. Germline CDR1 and CDR2: LNHDA and SQIVND (reference sequence). CDR3 length equals 13 residues. The CDR3 region is CASSKKNYNEQFF. The DNA for the CDR3 is TGTGCCAGTAGCAAAAAAAACTACAATGAGCAGTTCTTC.

The V gene is TRBV6-5, the J gene TRBJ1-1; D perhaps matches TRBD1 (5 bases). V gave up 4 bases and J gave up 7 bases, with 13 bases separating them. Germline V lookup: CDR1 MNHEY, CDR2 SVGAGI. The CDR3 covers 13 residues. The CDR3 sequence: CASSSLQENEAFF. The CDR3 DNA is TGTGCCAGCAGTTCCCTACAGGAAAATGAAGCTTTCTTT.

This clone was counted a few times. This chain uses TRBV7-9 with TRBJ1-5, with D possibly being TRBD1 (5 bases). Germline-derived CDR1 and CDR2 are SEHNR and FQNEAQ (reference sequence). The CDR3 is 19 residues long. With 1 base removed from V and 1 base from J, the gap between germline ends came to 20 bases. The CDR3 coding sequence is TGTGCCAGCAGCTTAGGTGTGGGGCTTTCATCCTCAAGCAATCAGCCCCAGCATTTT. Translation: CASSLGVGLSSSSNQPQHF.

This clone occurred once. The V call is TRBV7-8, the J call TRBJ1-6; TRBD1 agrees at 7 bases. In germline, CDR1 is SGHVS, CDR2 FQNEAQ. This CDR3 contains 16 residues. Trimming at V came to 3 bases and at J to 7 bases, leaving 9 bases not matched to a gene. CDR3 sequence reads: CASSLLTGEWNSPLHF. The DNA of the CDR3 is TGTGCCAGCAGCTTGCTAACAGGGGAGTGGAATTCACCCCTCCACTTT.

The chain is built from TRBV5-5 and TRBJ1-6; TRBD1 aligns across 7 bases. The CDR3 totals 16 residues. CDR1 SGHKS and CDR2 YYEKEE come from the germline V gene (reference sequence). V gave up 4 bases and J gave up 2 bases; unmatched junction bases: 6. CDR3: CASSPTGWTYNSPLHF. The CDR3 DNA reads as TGTGCCAGCAGCCCGACAGGGTGGACCTATAATTCACCCCTCCACTTT.

The chain recombines TRBV11-2 with TRBJ1-1, with unresolved D. Per germline, CDR1 SGHAT and CDR2 FQNNGV. The V and J ends lost 5 bases and 11 bases respectively, with 15 bases between them. This CDR3 region has 12 residues. The CDR3 loop is CASSPLRGEAFF. In DNA, the CDR3 is TGTGCCAGCAGCCCGTTACGGGGTGAGGCTTTCTTT.

This rearrangement joins TRBV6-5 to TRBJ1-3; D remains unclear. V lost 0 bases, J lost 0 bases, and 6 bases lay in between. The CDR3 runs 15 residues. Germline values: CDR1 MNHEY, CDR2 SVGAGI. CDR3 nucleotide sequence: TGTGCCAGCAGTTACTCTCCAATCTCTGGAAACACCATATATTTT. Protein: CASSYSPISGNTIYF.

V and J are TRBV6-5 and TRBJ1-2; the D gene is possibly TRBD1 (5 bases). CDR1 MNHEY and CDR2 SVGAGI come from the germline V gene. The CDR3 spans 13 residues. V was pared by 8 bases and J by 4 bases, with 14 bases between. As DNA, the CDR3 is TGTGCCAGCCAACCGCAGGGCCGCTATGGCTACACCTTC. The encoded protein is CASQPQGRYGYTF.

In this sample, this clone turned up once. This sequence joins TRBV11-2 and TRBJ2-7; no clear D. The CDR3 covers 13 residues. CDR1 SGHAT and CDR2 FQNNGV come from the germline V gene. V was cut by 0 bases and J by 4 bases, with 7 bases left in between. The CDR3 reads CASSLDRDYEQYF. In DNA form, the CDR3 reads TGTGCCAGCAGCTTAGATCGCGATTACGAGCAGTACTTC.

This sequence joins TRBV19 and TRBJ2-5, with D possibly TRBD1 on 5 matching bases. V was trimmed by 10 bases and J by 0 bases, leaving 15 bases between them. Germline CDR1 reads LNHDA; CDR2 reads SQIVND (reference sequence). The CDR3 sequence is 14 residues long. CDR3 amino acids: CANPLTEYQETQYF. Written as DNA, the CDR3 is TGTGCCAACCCTCTGACAGAGTACCAAGAGACCCAGTACTTC.

V gene TRBV6-5 combines with J gene TRBJ1-2, with 7 bases aligning to TRBD1. The V gene end was trimmed by 0 bases and the J gene end by 14 bases; junction bases not matched to a gene: 6. Per germline, CDR1 MNHEY and CDR2 SVGAGI. The CDR3 contains 12 residues. CDR3 nucleotides: TGTGCCAGCAGTTACTCGAGGGGGCGGTGGACCTTC. It codes for CASSYSRGRWTF.

This clone was seen just once. This chain connects TRBV16 to TRBJ1-3; 7 positions match TRBD1. CDR3 length: 15 residues. V shed 0 bases, J shed 4 bases, and the junction held 3 bases outside the gene matches. Germline lookup yields CDR1 KGHSY and CDR2 FQNENV. CDR3: CASSQSTGTGNTIYF. CDR3 nucleotide sequence: TGTGCCAGCAGCCAATCGACAGGGACGGGAAACACCATATATTTT.